This T cell receptor beta chain was profiled in a study of cytomegalovirus exposure and HLA in healthy donors. Study-level findings and limits: The study designated roughly 160 TCR beta chains cytomegalovirus-associated.

Germline CDR1 SGHAT, CDR2 FQNNGV. This CDR3 has 15 residues. Trimming removed 2 bases from V and 5 bases from J, with 15 bases in between. With regard to this clone: Antigen specificity is unknown.

Sequencing used immunoSEQ multiplex PCR; TCRdb keeps in-frame clones, though not all of them. Of approximately 260,000 clones listed, 80% to 90% are singletons. The sequenced sample was PBMCs. V usage is TRBV11-2 and J usage is TRBJ1-2, with D possibly TRBD1 on 5 matching bases. This sequence originates from a woman younger than 35 in good health and CMV-seronegative. Here the CDR3 reads CASSLYQGIEYGYTF. The CDR3 DNA is TGTGCCAGCAGCTTATACCAGGGTATCGAGTATGGCTACACCTTC.